The 32 T cell receptor beta chains given below trace back to one sample, sequenced in a study of T cells in localized non-small cell lung cancer. Generated by immunoSEQ multiplex PCR, the TCRdb table keeps only in-frame clones and is missing some. The repertoire holds 20,000 to 25,000 clones, with more than 90% as singletons. The sequencing used peripheral blood, collected before any cancer treatment. The receptors come from a man between 40 and 70 years old with stage III squamous cell lung carcinoma.

The chain recombines TRBV7-9 with TRBJ1-5; D gene uncertain. The CDR3 consists of 17 residues. V was shortened by 1 base and J by 0 bases, with 13 bases between the two germline ends. Germline V CDR1 and CDR2: SEHNR, FQNEAQ (reference sequence). CDR3 amino acids: CASSLGTGDVSNQPQHF. As DNA, the CDR3 is TGTGCCAGCAGCTTAGGGACGGGCGATGTTAGCAATCAGCCCCAGCATTTT.

The CDR3 nucleotides are TGTGCCAGCAGCCGAACCGGGACTAGCGGGGGAGATACGCAGTATTTT. This gives the protein CASSRTGTSGGDTQYF. This sequence joins TRBV7-9 and TRBJ2-3; TRBD2 matches at 14 bases. In germline, CDR1 is SEHNR, CDR2 FQNEAQ (reference sequence). Trimming at V came to 5 bases and at J to 5 bases, leaving 6 bases not matched to a gene. CDR3 length equals 16 residues. The full variable domain, completed using reference TRBV7-9 and TRBJ2-3, is DTGVSQNPRHKITKRGQNVTFRCDPISEHNRLYWYRQTLGQGPEFLTYFQNEAQLEKSRLLSDRFSAERPKGSFSTLEIQRTEQGDSAMYLCASSRTGTSGGDTQYFGPGTRLTVL.

The chain carries TRBV2 and TRBJ2-7; perhaps TRBD2 as D (5 bases). The germline gives CDR1 SNHLY, CDR2 FYNNEI. CDR3 size: 12 residues. Trimming removed 7 bases from V and 5 bases from J, with 12 bases in between. In DNA, the CDR3 is TGTGCCAGCACCCCGGACGGGGACGAGCAGTACTTC. Translation: CASTPDGDEQYF.

J is TRBJ2-2 and V is TRBV5-1; unclear D gene. Germline CDR1 reads SGHRS; CDR2 reads YFSETQ. The ends were cut back, 0 bases at V and 0 bases at J, with 6 bases in the middle. This CDR3 comprises 15 residues. The CDR3 loop reads CASSLGPPNTGELFF. The CDR3 DNA is TGCGCCAGCAGCTTGGGACCGCCGAACACCGGGGAGCTGTTTTTT.

The chain uses TRBV2 and TRBJ2-5; D not resolved. CDR1 and CDR2 from the germline V gene are SNHLY and FYNNEI. This CDR3 has 13 amino acids. Deletions cut 6 bases from V and 5 bases from J, with 13 bases between. Written as DNA, the CDR3 is TGTGCCAGCAGCCGCCTTGTGGGGGAGACCCAGTACTTC. Its translation is CASSRLVGETQYF.

The V gene is TRBV4-2, the J gene TRBJ1-4; D is unresolved. In germline, CDR1 is LGHNA, CDR2 YNFKEQ. Trimming took 1 base from V and 3 from J, leaving 9 bases between them. CDR3 size: 15 residues. The CDR3 loop is CASSQGLGSNEKLFF. Written as DNA, the CDR3 is TGTGCCAGCAGCCAAGGTTTGGGGTCTAATGAAAAACTGTTTTTT.

The chain employs TRBV6-5 and TRBJ1-2; a weak D match, TRBD1 (6 bases). CDR1 MNHEY and CDR2 SVGAGI come from the germline V gene. The V end lost 7 bases, the J end lost 2 bases, and 14 bases lay between the germline ends. This CDR3 is built from 14 residues. The CDR3 reads CASKQGTGNYGYTF. CDR3 DNA sequence: TGTGCCAGCAAGCAGGGGACGGGCAACTATGGCTACACCTTC.

DNA for the CDR3: TGTGCCAGCAGCTTAGGGACAGGAACTGGAAACACCATATATTTT. It is translated as CASSLGTGTGNTIYF. V and J are TRBV5-4 and TRBJ1-3; 8 nucleotides align to TRBD1. Looked up from germline, CDR1 is SGHNT and CDR2 is YYREEE (reference sequence). Trimming took 2 bases from V and 2 from J; bases not matched to a gene: 3. This CDR3 comprises 15 residues.

The chain carries TRBV5-5 and TRBJ1-3; no reliable D call. This CDR3 region has 15 residues. Trimming shortened V by 1 base and J by 1 base, and 9 bases separated the two germline ends. The germline gives CDR1 SGHKS, CDR2 YYEKEE (reference sequence). This CDR3 reads CASSLPRGSGNTIYF. CDR3 nucleotide sequence: TGTGCCAGCAGCTTGCCTCGGGGATCTGGAAACACCATATATTTT. Full variable domain (rest looked up from reference TRBV5-5 and TRBJ1-3): DAGVTQSPTHLIKTRGQQVTLRCSPISGHKSVSWYQQVLGQGPQFIFQYYEKEERGRGNFPDRFSARQFPNYSSELNVNALLLGDSALYLCASSLPRGSGNTIYFGEGSWLTVV.

The chain links TRBV11-2 to TRBJ2-7; 7 bases agree with TRBD2. The CDR3 contains 15 residues. In germline, CDR1 is SGHAT, CDR2 FQNNGV. V dropped 1 base and J dropped 4; count of bases not matched to a gene: 7. DNA of the CDR3: TGTGCCAGCAGCTTAGGCAGGGAGGGCGATTACGAGCAGTACTTC. Translation gives CASSLGREGDYEQYF. The whole variable domain, filled in from reference TRBV11-2 and TRBJ2-7, reads EAGVAQSPRYKIIEKRQSVAFWCNPISGHATLYWYQQILGQGPKLLIQFQNNGVVDDSQLPKDRFSAERLKGVDSTLKIQPAKLEDSAVYLCASSLGREGDYEQYFGPGTRLTVT.

This rearrangement joins TRBV28 to TRBJ1-5; 8 bases line up with TRBD1. Germline lookup yields CDR1 MDHEN and CDR2 SYDVKM. Losses at the gene ends were 1 base for V and 2 bases for J; bases not matched to a gene: 10. The CDR3 is 18 amino acids. DNA for the CDR3: TGTGCCAGCAGTTTATCCCGCCGACAGGGGTCTGGCAATCAGCCCCAGCATTTT. Translating it yields CASSLSRRQGSGNQPQHF.

This chain links TRBV6-5 with TRBJ2-7; 7 nucleotides agree with TRBD1. The CDR3 has 13 amino acids. Germline V CDR1 and CDR2: MNHEY, SVGAGI. Trimming removed 4 bases from V and 5 bases from J; junction bases left unmatched: 5. The CDR3 DNA reads as TGTGCCAGCAGTTCGACAGGGTCCCACGAGCAGTACTTC. This sequence encodes CASSSTGSHEQYF.

This clone has a handful of counts. The chain joins TRBV10-3 to TRBJ1-1; D unresolved. The germline CDR1 and CDR2 sequences are ENHRY and SYGVKD. V lost 6 bases and J lost 0, with 11 bases in between. This CDR3 spans 14 amino acids. The CDR3 reads CAISRTGLNTEAFF. Written as DNA, the CDR3 is TGTGCCATCAGCCGCACCGGACTGAACACTGAAGCTTTCTTT.

Here the CDR3 DNA reads TGCGCCAGCAGCTTCGAGACAGTATCCACGGGCACAGATACGCAGTATTTT. Translated: CASSFETVSTGTDTQYF. V gene TRBV5-1 combines with J gene TRBJ2-3; D is possibly TRBD1 (5 bases). The CDR3 consists of 17 residues. V lost 2 bases, J lost 1 base, and 17 bases lay in between. CDR1 is SGHRS and CDR2 is YFSETQ in the germline V gene.

The V and J genes are TRBV7-2 and TRBJ1-6; no clear D. Trimming left V 1 base short and J 7 bases short, with 17 bases between. This CDR3 comprises 17 residues. From germline, CDR1 is SGHTA and CDR2 FQGNSA. In nucleotides, the CDR3 is TGTGCCAGCAGCTTAGATCTGTTCGCGACACGGAATTCACCCCTCCACTTT. The encoded protein is CASSLDLFATRNSPLHF.

The chain employs TRBV11-1 and TRBJ2-5; D gene unclear. CDR1 SGHAT and CDR2 FQDESV come from the germline V gene (reference sequence). V lost 6 bases to trimming and J lost 4 bases, with 12 bases between them. This CDR3 is 13 amino acids long. In DNA form, the CDR3 reads TGTGCCAGCAGTCCTACCCTGGGAGAGACCCAGTACTTC. Protein sequence: CASSPTLGETQYF.

V usage is TRBV6-1 and J usage is TRBJ1-2, with D uncertain. Between the trimmed V and J ends, which lost 2 bases and 6 bases, there was a span of 10 bases. This CDR3 comprises 13 residues. The germline gives CDR1 MNHNS, CDR2 SASEGT. CDR3 nucleotides: TGTGCCAGCAGTGAATTTGGGTTGGATGGCTACACCTTC. As protein: CASSEFGLDGYTF.

The table lists this clone with a count of one. The chain links TRBV5-4 to TRBJ2-7; 8 nucleotides agree with TRBD2. Trimming removed 7 bases from V and 0 bases from J; junction bases left unmatched: 9. This CDR3 spans 15 amino acids. CDR1 SGHNT and CDR2 YYREEE come from the germline V gene (reference sequence). The CDR3 DNA reads TGTGCCAGCTCTTCGGGGGGGACTAGCTCCTACGAGCAGTACTTC. Its protein product is CASSSGGTSSYEQYF.

The V call is TRBV7-2, the J call TRBJ2-7; TRBD2 agrees at 7 bases. J was trimmed by 6 bases and V by 4 bases; bases with no gene match: 9. The CDR3 totals 14 residues. Germline lookup yields CDR1 SGHTA and CDR2 FQGNSA. The CDR3 region has the DNA TGTGCCAGCAGCTCGGGACTACCCTCCACCGAGCAGTACTTC. Translated, it gives CASSSGLPSTEQYF.

This clone was detected once. The chain recombines TRBV28 with TRBJ1-5; D remains unclear. The CDR3 runs 16 residues. From germline, CDR1 is MDHEN and CDR2 SYDVKM. The V gene lost 3 bases and the J gene lost 3 bases, with 15 bases spanning the gap. DNA for the CDR3: TGTGCCAGCAGTTTTATCCTAAGTGTTGTCAATCAGCCCCAGCATTTT. This sequence encodes CASSFILSVVNQPQHF. The whole variable domain, filled in from reference TRBV28 and TRBJ1-5, reads DVKVTQSSRYLVKRTGEKVFLECVQDMDHENMFWYRQDPGLGLRLIYFSYDVKMKEKGDIPEGYSVSREKKERFSLILESASTNQTSMYLCASSFILSVVNQPQHFGDGTRLSIL.

The chain has TRBV5-1 and TRBJ1-1; D is undetermined. V lost 0 bases to trimming and J lost 4 bases, with 13 bases between them. CDR1 SGHRS and CDR2 YFSETQ come from the germline V gene. The CDR3 runs 15 residues. The CDR3 DNA reads TGCGCCAGCAGCTTGGCCGGGGTCGGTGGCACTGAAGCTTTCTTT. Its translation is CASSLAGVGGTEAFF.

The chain joins TRBV7-9 to TRBJ1-1; D remains unclear. The V end was cut by 1 base, the J end by 0 bases, with 9 bases between. Germline V gene sequence: CDR1 SEHNR, CDR2 FQNEAQ (reference sequence). The CDR3 has 15 amino acids. This CDR3 is CASSLGAVMNTEAFF. CDR3 nucleotide sequence: TGTGCCAGCAGCTTAGGGGCGGTGATGAACACTGAAGCTTTCTTT.

This chain connects TRBV4-2 to TRBJ2-5; TRBD2 agrees at 15 bases. There are 17 residues in the CDR3. Germline trimming cut 3 bases from V and 4 bases from J; bases unmatched to any gene: 6. Germline CDR1 LGHNA, CDR2 YNFKEQ. The CDR3 protein is CASSQWTSGRGGETQYF. The DNA of the CDR3 is TGTGCCAGCAGCCAGTGGACTAGCGGGAGGGGGGGAGAGACCCAGTACTTC.

The table lists this clone with a count of one. The chain links TRBV14 to TRBJ2-7; 14 nucleotides line up with TRBD2. The V gene end was trimmed by 8 bases and the J gene end by 6 bases; junction bases not matched to a gene: 12. The CDR3 consists of 16 residues. CDR1 SGHDN and CDR2 FVKESK come from the germline V gene. CDR3 sequence reads: CASRGTSGGFSGEQYF. In DNA form, the CDR3 reads TGTGCCAGCCGAGGGACTAGCGGGGGCTTTAGCGGCGAGCAGTACTTC.

The chain recombines TRBV18 with TRBJ1-1, with 9 bases identical to TRBD1. The ends lost 3 bases at V and 0 bases at J; junction bases unmatched: 5. This CDR3 is 16 amino acids long. Germline V gives CDR1 KGHSH, CDR2 LQKENI. CDR3 sequence: CASSPGGQGLNTEAFF. In nucleotides, the CDR3 is TGTGCCAGCTCACCGGGGGGACAGGGCTTGAACACTGAAGCTTTCTTT.

V gene TRBV7-7 combines with J gene TRBJ2-6; D remains unclear. Per germline, CDR1 SSHAT and CDR2 FNYEAQ (reference sequence). The V gene lost 5 bases and the J gene lost 0 bases, with 17 bases spanning the gap. The CDR3 runs 18 residues. CDR3 residues: CASSPSPLLSSGANVLTF. The CDR3 DNA reads TGTGCCAGCAGCCCAAGCCCGTTGTTGAGCTCTGGGGCCAACGTCCTGACTTTC.

The chain carries TRBV2 and TRBJ1-2; 7 nucleotides agree with TRBD1. CDR1 and CDR2 from the germline V gene are SNHLY and FYNNEI. V was pared by 3 bases and J by 8 bases, with 9 bases of the junction left unmatched. The CDR3 spans 14 residues. CDR3 loop: CASSEGQRTNGYTF. CDR3 DNA sequence: TGTGCCAGCAGTGAGGGACAGAGAACGAACGGCTACACCTTC. Together with reference TRBV2 and TRBJ1-2, the CDR3 gives the full variable domain: EPEVTQTPSHQVTQMGQEVILRCVPISNHLYFYWYRQILGQKVEFLVSFYNNEISEKSEIFDDQFSVERPDGSNFTLKIRSTKLEDSAMYFCASSEGQRTNGYTFGSGTRLTVV.

This clone has a handful of counts. This sequence joins TRBV29-1 and TRBJ2-5; D perhaps matches TRBD2 (7 bases). Germline CDR1 is SQVTM and CDR2 is ANQGSEA. V was clipped by 6 bases and J by 2 bases, with 19 bases between them. The CDR3 is 15 amino acids. CDR3 nucleotide sequence: TGCAGCGTCCACCTCTGGGAGGGGGAACAAGAGACCCAGTACTTC. Its protein product is CSVHLWEGEQETQYF.

The CDR3 nucleotides read TGTGCCAGCAGCTTGGATACGGGACAGGTCTACAATGAGCAGTTCTTC. Its translation is CASSLDTGQVYNEQFF. The V gene is TRBV5-6, the J gene TRBJ2-1; 8 bases are a match to TRBD1. Germline loops: CDR1 SGHDT, CDR2 YYEEEE. The CDR3 length is 16 residues. After removal of 0 bases from V and 3 bases from J, the junction contained 5 bases not matched to a gene.

J is TRBJ2-7 and V is TRBV19; TRBD2 matches at 14 bases. The CDR3 is 15 residues long. Germline V gene lookup returns CDR1 LNHDA and CDR2 SQIVND (reference sequence). V dropped 6 bases and J dropped 6; count of bases not matched to a gene: 7. CDR3 DNA: TGTGCCAGTAGGGATCCGGGACTAGCGGGAGTCGAGCAGTACTTC. It encodes CASRDPGLAGVEQYF. Supplemented by reference TRBV19 and TRBJ2-7, the full variable domain reads DGGITQSPKYLFRKEGQNVTLSCEQNLNHDAMYWYRQDPGQGLRLIYYSQIVNDFQKGDIAEGYSVSREKKESFPLTVTSAQKNPTAFYLCASRDPGLAGVEQYFGPGTRLTVT.

This chain links TRBV28 with TRBJ1-3, with 10 bases aligning to TRBD1. CDR1 MDHEN and CDR2 SYDVKM come from the germline V gene. J lost 4 bases, V lost 3 bases, and 6 bases had no gene match. The length of the CDR3 is 16 residues. CDR3 protein: CASSLTGGVGGNTIYF. The CDR3 DNA is TGTGCCAGCAGTTTGACAGGGGGCGTAGGGGGAAACACCATATATTTT. The variable domain in full, with the rest retrieved from reference TRBV28 and TRBJ1-3, is DVKVTQSSRYLVKRTGEKVFLECVQDMDHENMFWYRQDPGLGLRLIYFSYDVKMKEKGDIPEGYSVSREKKERFSLILESASTNQTSMYLCASSLTGGVGGNTIYFGEGSWLTVV.

The chain carries TRBV4-2 and TRBJ1-4; no reliable D call. The CDR3 covers 16 residues. Germline loops: CDR1 LGHNA, CDR2 YNFKEQ. The V end lost 1 base, the J end lost 5 bases, and 14 bases lay between the germline ends. In DNA form, the CDR3 reads TGTGCCAGCAGCCAAGCCTTGGGGAGTGGCAATGAAAAACTGTTTTTT. Protein: CASSQALGSGNEKLFF.